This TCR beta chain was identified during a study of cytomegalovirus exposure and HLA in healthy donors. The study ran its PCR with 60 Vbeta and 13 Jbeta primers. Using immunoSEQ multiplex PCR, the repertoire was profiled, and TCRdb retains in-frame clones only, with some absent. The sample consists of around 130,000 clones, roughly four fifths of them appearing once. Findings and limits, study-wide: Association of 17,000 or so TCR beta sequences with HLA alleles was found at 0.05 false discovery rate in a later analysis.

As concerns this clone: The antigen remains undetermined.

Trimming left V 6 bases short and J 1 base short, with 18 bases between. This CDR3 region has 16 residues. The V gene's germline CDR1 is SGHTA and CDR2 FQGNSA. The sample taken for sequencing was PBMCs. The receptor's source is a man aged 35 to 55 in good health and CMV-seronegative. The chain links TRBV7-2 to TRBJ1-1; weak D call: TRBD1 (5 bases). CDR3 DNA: TGTGCCAGCAGTCAACAATGGGGGGTTCGGAACACTGAAGCTTTCTTT. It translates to CASSQQWGVRNTEAFF. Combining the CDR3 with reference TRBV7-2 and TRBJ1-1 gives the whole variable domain GAGVSQSPSNKVTEKGKDVELRCDPISGHTALYWYRQSLGQGLEFLIYFQGNSAPDKSGLPSDRFSAERTGGSVSTLTIQRTQQEDSAVYLCASSQQWGVRNTEAFFGQGTRLTVV.